This T cell receptor (beta chain) originates from a study of blood T cell repertoires in COVID-19. At the level of the study: T cells, B-cell-depleted T cells, or PBMCs provided the cDNA or gDNA that served as material.

The CDR3 extends over 17 amino acids. Germline V gene sequence: CDR1 SGHTA, CDR2 FQGNSA. V gave up 5 bases and J gave up 3 bases; unmatched junction bases: 10. TCRdb keeps only in-frame clones here, not all; method: immunoSEQ multiplex PCR. Seen here are about 36,000 clones, approximately 80% observed once, and the top ten hold about 45%. The specimen sequenced was peripheral blood. The gene calls are TRBV7-2 and TRBJ1-3, with TRBD1 matching over 10 bases. This receptor was obtained from a human donor in a cohort sampled during active or convalescent COVID-19. The donor label of this sample is uncertain. The CDR3 DNA reads TGTGCCAGCAGCCTAGGCTCGACAGGGGGCTATGGAAACACCATATATTTT. It translates to CASSLGSTGGYGNTIYF.